The 31 T cell receptor beta chains listed next were all sequenced from one sample in a study of radiation and T cells in renal cell carcinoma. The method was immunoSEQ multiplex PCR; TCRdb's version includes in-frame clones alone and lacks a portion of them. The data show approximately 150,000 clones, approximately 87% seen once. Sample time point: baseline pretreatment blood. The sample's treatment: 15 Gy SBRT to primary tumor, nephrectomy 4 weeks later. The material was blood, obtained from a patient whose treatment included radiotherapy and nephrectomy. Source of these receptors: a woman in her fifties or sixties with renal cell carcinoma.

This clone has just one count. This chain uses TRBV6-6 with TRBJ1-6; D is unclear. The germline gives CDR1 MNHNY, CDR2 SVGAGI (reference sequence). The CDR3 runs 13 residues. V was cut by 0 bases and J by 14 bases, with 11 bases left in between. This chain's CDR3 is CASSYSRWASLHF. CDR3 sequence (DNA): TGTGCCAGCAGTTACTCGAGATGGGCGTCCCTCCACTTT.

The genes are TRBV6-1 and TRBJ1-3; TRBD1 agrees at 9 bases. V gave up 3 bases and J gave up 3 bases; unmatched junction bases: 3. This CDR3 region has 15 residues. Germline V gene sequence: CDR1 MNHNS, CDR2 SASEGT. The DNA of the CDR3 is TGTGCCAGCAGTGACACAGGGGGCTTTGGAAACACCATATATTTT. Protein: CASSDTGGFGNTIYF.

This chain joins TRBV7-2 and TRBJ1-5; D gene unclear. Per germline, CDR1 SGHTA and CDR2 FQGNSA. V lost 5 bases and J lost 3, with 14 bases in between. The CDR3 consists of 15 residues. The CDR3 DNA reads TGTGCCAGCAGCCCCGGACGCGGATTCAATCAGCCCCAGCATTTT. It codes for CASSPGRGFNQPQHF.

The rearrangement uses TRBV29-1 and TRBJ2-7; the D gene could be TRBD1 or TRBD2 (5 bases each). CDR3 size: 14 residues. V lost 6 bases and J lost 0, with 15 bases in between. CDR1 and CDR2 from the germline V gene are SQVTM and ANQGSEA. CDR3 region: CSVGLEGSSYEQYF. In DNA form, the CDR3 reads TGCAGCGTAGGGTTAGAGGGGAGCTCCTACGAGCAGTACTTC.

This clone was seen a few times. CDR3 protein: CATTDRDNEKLFF. The CDR3 nucleotides read TGTGCCACCACGGACAGGGATAATGAAAAACTGTTTTTT. This rearrangement joins TRBV15 to TRBJ1-4; TRBD1 matches at 8 bases. Per the germline V gene, CDR1 is LNHNV and CDR2 is YYDKDF (reference sequence). V was pared by 7 bases and J by 4 bases, with 2 bases of the junction left unmatched. The CDR3 is made up of 13 amino acids.

The chain uses TRBV7-2 and TRBJ2-7, with a weak D call TRBD2 (5 bases). V lost 5 bases, J lost 3 bases, and 11 bases lay in between. CDR1 SGHTA and CDR2 FQGNSA come from the germline V gene. This CDR3 is built from 13 residues. As DNA, the CDR3 is TGTGCCAGCAGCACCCGGAGGAACTACGAGCAGTACTTC. This gives the protein CASSTRRNYEQYF.

The rearrangement joins TRBV11-2 to TRBJ2-2; D may be TRBD2 (5 bases). Trimming left V 3 bases short and J 1 base short, with 9 bases between. This CDR3 comprises 15 residues. CDR1 and CDR2 from the germline V gene are SGHAT and FQNNGV. In DNA, the CDR3 is TGTGCCAGCAGCTTCCTGAGCGGGAACACCGGGGAGCTGTTTTTT. It encodes CASSFLSGNTGELFF.

The chain is built from TRBV5-4 and TRBJ2-2; D gene ambiguous. Germline-derived CDR1 and CDR2 are SGHNT and YYREEE (reference sequence). Trimming took 0 bases from V and 8 from J, leaving 17 bases between them. The CDR3 has 16 amino acids. CDR3 coding DNA: TGTGCCAGCAGCTTGGTACCTCAACGCACCGCAGGGGAGCTGTTTTTT. Amino acid sequence: CASSLVPQRTAGELFF.

The J gene is TRBJ1-2, the V gene TRBV21-1. TRBV21-1 is listed as a pseudogene. The CDR3 spans 10 residues. This CDR3 reads CASEIYGYTF. CDR3 coding DNA: TGTGCCAGCGAGATCTATGGCTACACCTTC.

By its share, this clone is large. The chain joins TRBV9 to TRBJ2-7, with D unclear. The V end was cut by 1 base, the J end by 7 bases, with 12 bases between. Germline assignment: CDR1 SGDLS and CDR2 YYNGEE. The CDR3 length is 13 residues. As DNA, the CDR3 is TGTGCCAGCAGCGTATCCGGGCCCGGGGAGCAGTACTTC. It translates to CASSVSGPGEQYF. Supplemented by reference TRBV9 and TRBJ2-7, the full variable domain reads DSGVTQTPKHLITATGQRVTLRCSPRSGDLSVYWYQQSLDQGLQFLIQYYNGEERAKGNILERFSAQQFPDLHSELNLSSLELGDSALYFCASSVSGPGEQYFGPGTRLTVT.

The rearrangement uses TRBV4-3 and TRBJ1-1, with unresolved D. Trimming pared 0 bases from V and 6 bases from J, leaving 11 bases between. This CDR3 has 14 residues. The germline V gene has CDR1 LGHNA and CDR2 YSLEER. CDR3 loop: CASSQDLGLAEAFF. Written as DNA, the CDR3 is TGCGCCAGCAGCCAAGATCTAGGGTTAGCTGAAGCTTTCTTT.

This sequence joins TRBV19 and TRBJ1-2, with 8 bases aligning to TRBD1. Germline CDR1 reads LNHDA; CDR2 reads SQIVND (reference sequence). The CDR3 covers 14 residues. The junction had 1 base not matched to a gene; V was cut back by 2 bases and J by 2 bases. This CDR3 reads CASSIQGANYGYTF. CDR3 DNA: TGTGCCAGTAGTATACAGGGGGCGAACTATGGCTACACCTTC.

V and J are TRBV9 and TRBJ1-1; D gene ambiguous. Trimming pared 0 bases from V and 3 bases from J, leaving 12 bases between. The CDR3 extends over 15 amino acids. In germline, CDR1 is SGDLS, CDR2 YYNGEE. CDR3 loop: CASSVAVQDDTEAFF. CDR3 DNA: TGTGCCAGCAGCGTAGCTGTGCAGGACGACACTGAAGCTTTCTTT.

The chain is built from TRBV4-3 and TRBJ1-4; D is perhaps TRBD1 (5 bases). The CDR3 consists of 15 residues. The V and J ends lost 0 bases and 4 bases respectively, with 9 bases between them. Germline lookup yields CDR1 LGHNA and CDR2 YSLEER. This CDR3 reads CASSQDGGSNEKLFF. CDR3 coding DNA: TGCGCCAGCAGCCAAGACGGGGGGAGTAATGAAAAACTGTTTTTT.

This chain uses TRBV4-2 with TRBJ2-7; TRBD2 aligns across 10 bases. The germline gives CDR1 LGHNA, CDR2 YNFKEQ. CDR3 length: 20 amino acids. J was trimmed by 4 bases and V by 0 bases; bases with no gene match: 18. The CDR3 sequence is CASSQDVLASGSQMVYEQYF. The CDR3 coding sequence is TGTGCCAGCAGCCAAGATGTGTTGGCTAGCGGGAGTCAAATGGTGTACGAGCAGTACTTC.

V and J are TRBV7-2 and TRBJ1-4; D gene unclear. The V end was cut by 0 bases, the J end by 8 bases, with 13 bases between. CDR3 length equals 15 residues. The V gene's germline CDR1 is SGHTA and CDR2 FQGNSA. The DNA of the CDR3 is TGTGCCAGCAGCTTAGCGGGAGCCCTTAGGGAAAAACTGTTTTTT. It is translated as CASSLAGALREKLFF.

The genes are TRBV10-3 and TRBJ1-1; 10 bases match TRBD1. Germline V gene sequence: CDR1 ENHRY, CDR2 SYGVKD. This CDR3 has 14 residues. The junction had 7 bases not matched to a gene; V was cut back by 7 bases and J by 5 bases. CDR3 coding DNA: TGTGCCATCACCGAGTCGGACAGGGGGACTGAAGCTTTCTTT. Encoded protein: CAITESDRGTEAFF.

In regard to this clone: Other DNA sequences in this sample translate to the same CDR3. The V call is TRBV5-6, the J call TRBJ1-2; 7 bases agree with TRBD1. This CDR3 spans 14 amino acids. Trimming at V came to 4 bases and at J to 4 bases, leaving 7 bases not matched to a gene. Per germline, CDR1 SGHDT and CDR2 YYEEEE. CDR3 region: CASSRDRVGYGYTF. The CDR3 DNA is TGTGCCAGCAGCCGTGACAGGGTAGGCTATGGCTACACCTTC.

The V gene is TRBV28, the J gene TRBJ2-4; a possible D gene is TRBD2 (6 bases). V lost 2 bases and J 0 bases, leaving 11 bases between the germline ends. The CDR3 sequence is 16 residues long. CDR1 is MDHEN, CDR2 SYDVKM, per germline. CDR3 residues: CASSLGGLTAKNIQYF. CDR3 nucleotide sequence: TGTGCCAGCAGTTTAGGGGGACTCACAGCCAAAAACATTCAGTACTTC.

The chain carries TRBV7-7 and TRBJ2-3; 9 nucleotides line up with TRBD1. Trimming took 5 bases from V and 5 from J; bases not matched to a gene: 5. The CDR3 extends over 14 amino acids. CDR1 and CDR2 from the germline V gene are SSHAT and FNYEAQ (reference sequence). CDR3 sequence (DNA): TGTGCCAGCAGCAGGGGACAGGGACAAGATACGCAGTATTTT. Translation gives CASSRGQGQDTQYF.

This sequence joins TRBV12-5 and TRBJ1-3; no clear D gene. Germline assignment: CDR1 LGHNT and CDR2 FRNRAP. Trimming took 1 base from V and 1 from J, leaving 2 bases between them. This CDR3 is 13 amino acids long. DNA of the CDR3: TGTGCTAGTGGTTTGGGGTCTGGAAACACCATATATTTT. Translation: CASGLGSGNTIYF. The whole variable domain, filled in from reference TRBV12-5 and TRBJ1-3, reads DARVTQTPRHKVTEMGQEVTMRCQPILGHNTVFWYRQTMMQGLELLAYFRNRAPLDDSGMPKDRFSAEMPDATLATLKIQPSEPRDSAVYFCASGLGSGNTIYFGEGSWLTVV.

The gene calls are TRBV7-9 and TRBJ1-2, with D tentatively TRBD1 (5 bases). The CDR3 has 15 amino acids. The germline V gene encodes CDR1 SEHNR and CDR2 FQNEAQ (reference sequence). Trimming shortened V by 5 bases and J by 5 bases, and 18 bases separated the two germline ends. The CDR3 spells CASSPRDPSRYGYTF. The DNA for the CDR3 is TGTGCCAGCAGCCCGAGGGACCCTTCGAGGTATGGCTACACCTTC.

The rearrangement uses TRBV28 and TRBJ1-5; D not certain. Germline lookup yields CDR1 MDHEN and CDR2 SYDVKM. The CDR3 consists of 13 residues. Trimming took 2 bases from V and 6 from J, leaving 8 bases between them. The CDR3 loop is CASSLEAGQPQHF. The CDR3 DNA reads as TGTGCCAGCAGTTTAGAAGCGGGTCAGCCCCAGCATTTT.

This chain connects TRBV6-4 to TRBJ2-3; either TRBD1 or TRBD2 may fit D (6 bases each). The CDR3 spans 15 residues. CDR1 is MRHNA, CDR2 SNTAGT, per germline. V was clipped by 0 bases and J by 2 bases, with 9 bases between them. CDR3 DNA sequence: TGTGCCAGCAGTGACTCGGAGGGACACACAGATACGCAGTATTTT. Amino acids: CASSDSEGHTDTQYF.

This sequence joins TRBV2 and TRBJ1-5; D might be TRBD1 (5 bases). V lost 5 bases, J lost 3 bases, and 23 bases lay in between. Germline V gene sequence: CDR1 SNHLY, CDR2 FYNNEI. The CDR3 is 18 amino acids. CDR3 loop: CASSSTLMAGLYNQPQHF. The CDR3 bases are TGTGCCAGCAGTTCGACACTAATGGCGGGACTATACAATCAGCCCCAGCATTTT.

The chain has TRBV5-6 and TRBJ2-4; weak D call: TRBD2 (6 bases). Germline values: CDR1 SGHDT, CDR2 YYEEEE. The germline V and J ends were trimmed by 4 bases and 1 base, with 9 bases remaining between them. The CDR3 extends over 14 amino acids. This chain's CDR3 is CASSPGGAKNIQYF. DNA of the CDR3: TGTGCCAGCAGCCCAGGAGGGGCCAAAAACATTCAGTACTTC.

This rearrangement joins TRBV23-1 to TRBJ2-5; D not certain. TRBV23-1 falls under the ORF class, with uncertain function. CDR3 size: 11 residues. Trimming took off 5 bases at V and 0 bases at J, with 1 base between the two ends. This CDR3 reads CASSYQETQYF. The CDR3 DNA is TGCGCCAGCAGTTACCAAGAGACCCAGTACTTC.

J is TRBJ2-3 and V is TRBV13; D is perhaps TRBD1 or TRBD2 (5 bases each). Germline V gene data show CDR1 as PRHDT and CDR2 as FYEKMQ (reference sequence). The CDR3 consists of 15 residues. The ends were cut back, 6 bases at V and 3 bases at J, with 16 bases in the middle. CDR3 region: CASRNRDPGTDTQYF. Here the CDR3 DNA reads TGTGCCAGCAGAAACCGGGACCCGGGGACAGATACGCAGTATTTT.

The chain employs TRBV5-1 and TRBJ2-6; 7 bases map to TRBD1. Germline CDR1 SGHRS, CDR2 YFSETQ. This CDR3 spans 15 amino acids. The J segment lost 3 bases and the V segment lost 8 bases, leaving 8 bases of the junction unmatched. Written as DNA, the CDR3 is TGCGCCAGTACAGGGGTGTATGGTGGGGCCAACGTCCTGACTTTC. Translation gives CASTGVYGGANVLTF.

This rearrangement joins TRBV30 to TRBJ1-3, with TRBD1 matching over 7 bases. The CDR3 length is 15 residues. From germline, CDR1 is GTSNPN and CDR2 SVGIG (reference sequence). Germline trimming cut 4 bases from V and 9 bases from J; bases unmatched to any gene: 15. The CDR3 region has the DNA TGTGCCTGGAACCGGGGACAGCCTGGCGAAAGCACCATATATTTT. Its translation: CAWNRGQPGESTIYF.

This clone was counted only a few times. The chain couples TRBV30 to TRBJ1-5; TRBD1 aligns across 7 bases. The J segment lost 4 bases and the V segment lost 1 base, leaving 1 base of the junction unmatched. Per germline, CDR1 GTSNPN and CDR2 SVGIG (reference sequence). CDR3 size: 13 residues. CDR3 bases: TGTGCCTGGAGTGGACAGGGAAATCAGCCCCAGCATTTT. It is translated as CAWSGQGNQPQHF. Using reference TRBV30 and TRBJ1-5 for the parts outside the CDR3, the full variable domain is SQTIHQWPATLVQPVGSPLSLECTVEGTSNPNLYWYRQAAGRGLQLLFYSVGIGQISSEVPQNLSASRPQDRQFILSSKKLLLSDSGFYLCAWSGQGNQPQHFGDGTRLSIL.